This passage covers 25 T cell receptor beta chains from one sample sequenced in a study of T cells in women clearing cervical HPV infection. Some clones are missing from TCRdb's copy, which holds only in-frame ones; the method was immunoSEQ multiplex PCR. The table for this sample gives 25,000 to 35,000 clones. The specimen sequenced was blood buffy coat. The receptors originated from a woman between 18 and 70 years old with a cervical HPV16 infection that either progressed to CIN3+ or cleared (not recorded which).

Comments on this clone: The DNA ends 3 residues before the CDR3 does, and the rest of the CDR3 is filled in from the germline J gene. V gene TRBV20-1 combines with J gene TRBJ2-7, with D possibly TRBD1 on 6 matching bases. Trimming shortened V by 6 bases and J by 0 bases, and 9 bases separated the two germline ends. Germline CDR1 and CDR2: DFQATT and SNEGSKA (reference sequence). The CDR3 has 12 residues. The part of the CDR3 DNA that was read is TGCAGTGCCGAACAGGGCTCCTACGAG. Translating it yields CSAEQGSYE. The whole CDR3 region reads CSAEQGSYEQYF.

CDR3 DNA, as far as it was read: TGTGCCAGCAGCCGACGGGCTTTTCCGGGACAGGGAACAACTAATGAAAAA. This encodes CASSRRAFPGQGTTNEK. The complete CDR3 reads CASSRRAFPGQGTTNEKLFF. The rearrangement uses TRBV13 and TRBJ1-4, with TRBD1 matching over 9 bases. The read falls 3 residues short of the CDR3 end, and the missing part is taken from the germline J gene. CDR1 and CDR2 from the germline V gene are PRHDT and FYEKMQ (reference sequence). The CDR3 is 20 amino acids. J was trimmed by 0 bases and V by 5 bases; bases with no gene match: 16.

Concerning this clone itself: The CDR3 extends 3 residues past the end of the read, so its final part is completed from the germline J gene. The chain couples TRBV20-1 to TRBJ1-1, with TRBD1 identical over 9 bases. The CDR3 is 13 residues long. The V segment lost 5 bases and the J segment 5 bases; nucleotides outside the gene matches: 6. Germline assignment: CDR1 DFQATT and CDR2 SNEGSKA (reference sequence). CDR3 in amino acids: CSAGDRDRTEAFF. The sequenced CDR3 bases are TGCAGTGCTGGGGACAGGGATAGAACTGAA.

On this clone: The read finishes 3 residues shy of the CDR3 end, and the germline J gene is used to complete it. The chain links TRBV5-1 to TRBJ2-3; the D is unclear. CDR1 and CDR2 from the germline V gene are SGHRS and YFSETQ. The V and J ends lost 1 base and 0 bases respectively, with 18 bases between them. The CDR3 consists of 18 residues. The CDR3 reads CASSLSPLGSSSTDTQYF. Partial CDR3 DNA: TGCGCCAGCAGCTTGTCCCCGCTCGGGTCGTCAAGCACAGATACG.

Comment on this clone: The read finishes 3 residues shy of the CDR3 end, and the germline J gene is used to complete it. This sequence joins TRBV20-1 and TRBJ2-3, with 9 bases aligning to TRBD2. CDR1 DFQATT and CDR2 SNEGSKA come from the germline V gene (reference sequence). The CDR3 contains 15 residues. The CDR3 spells CSARRLAADQETQYF. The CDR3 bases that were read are TGCAGTGCTAGAAGACTAGCGGCCGACCAAGAGACG.

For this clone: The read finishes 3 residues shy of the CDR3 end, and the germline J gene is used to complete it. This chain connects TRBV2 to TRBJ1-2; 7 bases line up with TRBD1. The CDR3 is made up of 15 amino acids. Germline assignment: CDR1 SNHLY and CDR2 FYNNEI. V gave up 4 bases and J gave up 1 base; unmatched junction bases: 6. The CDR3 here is CASSGQGGGNYGYTF. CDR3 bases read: TGTGCCAGCAGTGGACAGGGCGGCGGTAACTATGGC.

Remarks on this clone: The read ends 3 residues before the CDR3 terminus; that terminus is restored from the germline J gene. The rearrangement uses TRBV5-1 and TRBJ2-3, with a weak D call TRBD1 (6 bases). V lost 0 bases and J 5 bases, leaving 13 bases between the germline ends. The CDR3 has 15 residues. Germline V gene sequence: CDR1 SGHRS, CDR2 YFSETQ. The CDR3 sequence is CASSLVQGSGDTQYF. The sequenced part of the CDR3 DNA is TGCGCCAGCAGCTTGGTACAGGGTTCTGGAGATACG.

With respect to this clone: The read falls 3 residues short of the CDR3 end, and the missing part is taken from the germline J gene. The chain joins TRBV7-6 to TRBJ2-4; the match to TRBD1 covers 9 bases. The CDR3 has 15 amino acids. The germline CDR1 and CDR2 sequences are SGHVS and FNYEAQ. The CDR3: CASSLEQGALDGQYF. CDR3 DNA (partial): TGTGCCAGCAGCTTAGAACAGGGGGCTCTCGATGGT.

The sequenced part of the CDR3 DNA is TGTGCCAGCAGCTTGGGGGGGGACTACCTCTCCTCCTACAATGAG. It yields the protein CASSLGGDYLSSYNE. The full CDR3 is CASSLGGDYLSSYNEQFF. V usage is TRBV7-6 and J usage is TRBJ2-1, with 7 positions matching TRBD2. The CDR3 end lies 3 residues beyond the end of the read and is filled in from the germline J gene. V shed 3 bases, J shed 0 bases, and the junction held 11 bases outside the gene matches. In germline, CDR1 is SGHVS, CDR2 FNYEAQ. The CDR3 runs to 18 residues.

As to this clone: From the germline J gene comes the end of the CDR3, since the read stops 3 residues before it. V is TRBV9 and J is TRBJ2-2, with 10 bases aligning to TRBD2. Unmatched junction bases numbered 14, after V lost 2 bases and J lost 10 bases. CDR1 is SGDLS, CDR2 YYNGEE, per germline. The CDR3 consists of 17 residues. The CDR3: CASSVASRAGGLAELFF. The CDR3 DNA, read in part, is TGTGCCAGCAGCGTTGCTTCTCGAGCGGGGGGGCTAGCGGAG.

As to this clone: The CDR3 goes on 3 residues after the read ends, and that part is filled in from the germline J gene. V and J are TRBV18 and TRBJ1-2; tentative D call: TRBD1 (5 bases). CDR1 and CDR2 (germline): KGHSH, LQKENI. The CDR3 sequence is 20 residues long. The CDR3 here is CASSPNPGLGTSGSPDTYTF. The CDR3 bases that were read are TGTGCCAGCTCACCTAACCCGGGACTGGGGACTAGCGGGAGCCCAGATACC.

The CDR3 loop is CASSERAPNYGYTF. CDR3 bases read: TGTGCCAGCAGTGAGAGGGCTCCAAACTATGGC. The gene calls are TRBV2 and TRBJ1-2; D is undetermined. Read sequence stops 3 residues before the CDR3 end, and the germline J gene provides the missing end. CDR3 size: 14 residues. Deletions cut 3 bases from V and 2 bases from J, with 10 bases between. CDR1 is SNHLY, CDR2 FYNNEI, per germline.

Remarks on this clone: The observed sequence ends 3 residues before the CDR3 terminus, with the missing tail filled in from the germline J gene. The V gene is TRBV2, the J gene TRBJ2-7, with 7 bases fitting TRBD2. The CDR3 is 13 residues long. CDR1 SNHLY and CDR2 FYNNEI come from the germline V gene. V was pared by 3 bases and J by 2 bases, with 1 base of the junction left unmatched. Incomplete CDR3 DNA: TGTGCCAGCAGTGAGGGGGGGACCTACGAG. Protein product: CASSEGGTYE. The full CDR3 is CASSEGGTYEQYF.

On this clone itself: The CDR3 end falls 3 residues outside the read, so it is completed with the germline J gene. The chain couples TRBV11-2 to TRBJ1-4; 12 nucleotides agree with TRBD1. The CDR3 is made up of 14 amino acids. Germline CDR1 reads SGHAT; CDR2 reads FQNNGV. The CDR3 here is CASRGQGAGSPLFF. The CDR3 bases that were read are TGTGCCAGCAGGGGACAGGGGGCGGGTTCACCA.

The CDR3 DNA, read in part, is TGCAGTGCTAGAGGTGCACAGGGGTCAGTGGAGACCTACGAG. This translates into CSARGAQGSVETYE. The CDR3 in its entirety is CSARGAQGSVETYEQYF. The gene calls are TRBV20-1 and TRBJ2-7, with 7 bases that match TRBD1. The DNA ends 3 residues before the CDR3 does, and the rest of the CDR3 is filled in from the germline J gene. The CDR3 sequence is 17 residues long. Germline V gene sequence: CDR1 DFQATT, CDR2 SNEGSKA (reference sequence). Trimming took 1 base from V and 2 from J; bases not matched to a gene: 14.

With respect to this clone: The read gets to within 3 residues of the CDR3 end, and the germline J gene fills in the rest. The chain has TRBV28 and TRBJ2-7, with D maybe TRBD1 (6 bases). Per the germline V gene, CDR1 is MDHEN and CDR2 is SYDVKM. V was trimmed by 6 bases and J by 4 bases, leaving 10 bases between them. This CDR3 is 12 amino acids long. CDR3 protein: CASRQGVYEQYF. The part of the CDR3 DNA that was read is TGTGCCAGCAGACAGGGTGTTTACGAG.

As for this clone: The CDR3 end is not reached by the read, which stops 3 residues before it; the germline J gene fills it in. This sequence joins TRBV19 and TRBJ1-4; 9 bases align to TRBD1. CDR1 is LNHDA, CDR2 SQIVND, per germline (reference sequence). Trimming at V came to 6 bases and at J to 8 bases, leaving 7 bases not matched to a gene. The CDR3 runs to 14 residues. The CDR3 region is CASRMGQGGEKLFF. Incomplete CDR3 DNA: TGTGCCAGTAGGATGGGACAGGGAGGGGAAAAA.

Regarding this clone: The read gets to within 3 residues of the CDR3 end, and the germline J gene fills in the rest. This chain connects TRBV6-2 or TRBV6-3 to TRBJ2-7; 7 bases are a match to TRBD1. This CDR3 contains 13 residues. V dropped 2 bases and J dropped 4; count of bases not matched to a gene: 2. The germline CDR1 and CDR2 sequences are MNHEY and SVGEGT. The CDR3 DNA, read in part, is TGTGCCAGCAGTTACAGGGGGCAATACGAG. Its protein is CASSYRGQYE. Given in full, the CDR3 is CASSYRGQYEQYF.

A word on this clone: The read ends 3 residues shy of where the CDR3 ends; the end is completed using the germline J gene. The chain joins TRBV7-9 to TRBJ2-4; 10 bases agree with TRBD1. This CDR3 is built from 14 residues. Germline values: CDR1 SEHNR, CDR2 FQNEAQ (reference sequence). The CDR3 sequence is CASSLERDRGGQYF. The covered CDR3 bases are TGTGCCAGCAGCTTAGAGCGGGACAGGGGCGGT.

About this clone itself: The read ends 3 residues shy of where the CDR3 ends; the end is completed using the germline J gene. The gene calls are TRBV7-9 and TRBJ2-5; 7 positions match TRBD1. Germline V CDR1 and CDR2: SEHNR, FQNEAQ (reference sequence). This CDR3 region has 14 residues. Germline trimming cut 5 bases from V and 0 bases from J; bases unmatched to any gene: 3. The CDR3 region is CASSRQGHQETQYF. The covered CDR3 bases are TGTGCCAGCAGCCGACAGGGCCACCAAGAGACC.

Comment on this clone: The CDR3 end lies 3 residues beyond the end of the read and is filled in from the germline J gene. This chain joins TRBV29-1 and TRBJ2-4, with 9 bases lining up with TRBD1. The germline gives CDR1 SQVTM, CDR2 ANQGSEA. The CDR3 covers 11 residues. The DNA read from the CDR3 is TGCAGCGTTGAACCGGGACAGGGT. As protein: CSVEPGQG. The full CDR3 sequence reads CSVEPGQGQYF.

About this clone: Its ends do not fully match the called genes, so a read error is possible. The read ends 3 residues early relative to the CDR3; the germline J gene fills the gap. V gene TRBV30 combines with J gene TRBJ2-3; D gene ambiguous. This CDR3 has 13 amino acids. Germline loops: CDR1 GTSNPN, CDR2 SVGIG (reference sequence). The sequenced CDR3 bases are TGTTCCTGGAGTGCACGCAGTGGAGATACG. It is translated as CSWSARSGDT. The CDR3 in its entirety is CSWSARSGDTQYF. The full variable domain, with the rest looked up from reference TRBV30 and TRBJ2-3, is SQTIHQWPATLVQPVGSPLSLECTVEGTSNPNLYWYRQAAGRGLQLLFYSVGIGQISSEVPQNLSASRPQDRQFILSSKKLLLSDSGFYLCSWSARSGDTQYFGPGTRLTVL.

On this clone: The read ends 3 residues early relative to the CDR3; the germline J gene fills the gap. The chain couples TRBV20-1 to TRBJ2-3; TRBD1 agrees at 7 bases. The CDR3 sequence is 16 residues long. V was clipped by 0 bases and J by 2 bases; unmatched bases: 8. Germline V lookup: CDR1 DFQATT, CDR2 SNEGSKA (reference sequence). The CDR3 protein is CSARDLATGITDTQYF. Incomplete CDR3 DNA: TGCAGTGCTAGAGATCTTGCGACAGGGATCACAGATACG.

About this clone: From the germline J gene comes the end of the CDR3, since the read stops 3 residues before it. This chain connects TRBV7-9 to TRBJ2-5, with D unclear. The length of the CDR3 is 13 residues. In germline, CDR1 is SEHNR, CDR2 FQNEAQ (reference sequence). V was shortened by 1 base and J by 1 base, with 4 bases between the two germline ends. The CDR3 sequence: CASSLVGQETQYF. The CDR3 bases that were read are TGTGCCAGCAGCTTAGTCGGCCAAGAGACC.

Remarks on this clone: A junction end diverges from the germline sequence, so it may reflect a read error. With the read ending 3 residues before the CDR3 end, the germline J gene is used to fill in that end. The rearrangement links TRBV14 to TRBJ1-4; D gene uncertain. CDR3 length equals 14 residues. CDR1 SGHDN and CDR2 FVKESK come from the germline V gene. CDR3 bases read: TGTTCCAGCAGCCAAAGTCAGTTTAATGAAAAA. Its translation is CSSSQSQFNEK. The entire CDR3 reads CSSSQSQFNEKLFF.